This T cell receptor beta chain was identified during a study of T cells in Graves' hyperthyroidism and ophthalmopathy. In the study overall: The blood sample was taken at first diagnosis, before treatment began. Notes on the study in general: Ophthalmopathy and stable hyperthyroidism were told apart by a 13 V-J model.

This clonotype was observed a handful of times. Its antigen remains unknown. The source material, RNA transcripts, was used to amplify TCR beta CDR3 regions. The HTBI primer set served for first-round RT-PCR of the TCR CDR3. One entry per CDR3 protein results from TCRdb running MiXCR on the multiplex PCR reads. The data hold 500,000 or so distinct CDR3 sequences, with about a sixth observed a single time. The CDR3 totals 13 residues. Germline V lookup: CDR1 SQVTM, CDR2 ANQGSEA. J was trimmed by 0 bases and V by 5 bases; bases with no gene match: 3. Duration under 3 months, a NOSPECS grade of at least 4, and a Clinical Activity Score of at least 3 characterized the ophthalmopathy patients.

The origin of this receptor is a woman aged 18-29 years with Graves' ophthalmopathy. The chain uses TRBV29-1 and TRBJ2-5; 7 bases match TRBD2. Material for sequencing was blood. As DNA, the CDR3 is TGCAGCGTTTGGCGGGAGCACCAAGAGACCCAGTACTTC. It is translated as CSVWREHQETQYF.